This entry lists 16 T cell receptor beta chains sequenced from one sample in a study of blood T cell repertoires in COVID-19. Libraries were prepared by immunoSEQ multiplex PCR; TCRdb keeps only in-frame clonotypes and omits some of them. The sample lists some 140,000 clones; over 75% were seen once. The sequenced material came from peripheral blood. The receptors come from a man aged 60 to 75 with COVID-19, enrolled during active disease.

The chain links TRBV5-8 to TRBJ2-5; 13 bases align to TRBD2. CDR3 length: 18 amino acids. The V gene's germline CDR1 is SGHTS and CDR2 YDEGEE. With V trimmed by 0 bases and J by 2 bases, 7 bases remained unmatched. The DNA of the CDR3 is TGTGCCAGCAGCTTGGGGACTAGCGGGAGCATTAAACAAGAGACCCAGTACTTC. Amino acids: CASSLGTSGSIKQETQYF.

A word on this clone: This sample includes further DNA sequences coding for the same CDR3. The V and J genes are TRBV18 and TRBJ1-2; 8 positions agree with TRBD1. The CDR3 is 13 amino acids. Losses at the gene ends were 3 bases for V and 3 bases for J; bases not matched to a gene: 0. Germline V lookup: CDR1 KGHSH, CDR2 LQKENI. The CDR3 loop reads CASSPGQDYGYTF. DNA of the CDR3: TGTGCCAGCTCACCGGGACAGGACTATGGCTACACCTTC.

In DNA, the CDR3 is TGTGCCAGTAAGGCCCCGGTCGGGACAGGGGCTGGCTACACCTTC. Translating gives CASKAPVGTGAGYTF. This sequence joins TRBV19 and TRBJ1-2; TRBD1 agrees at 10 bases. Germline trimming cut 7 bases from V and 7 bases from J; bases unmatched to any gene: 12. CDR3 size: 15 residues. Germline V gene lookup returns CDR1 LNHDA and CDR2 SQIVND (reference sequence).

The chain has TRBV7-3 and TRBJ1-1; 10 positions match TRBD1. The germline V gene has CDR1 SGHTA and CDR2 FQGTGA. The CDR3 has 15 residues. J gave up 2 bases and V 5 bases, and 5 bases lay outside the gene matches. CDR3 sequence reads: CASSRSTGGNTEAFF. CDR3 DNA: TGTGCCAGCAGCCGATCGACAGGGGGCAACACTGAAGCTTTCTTT.

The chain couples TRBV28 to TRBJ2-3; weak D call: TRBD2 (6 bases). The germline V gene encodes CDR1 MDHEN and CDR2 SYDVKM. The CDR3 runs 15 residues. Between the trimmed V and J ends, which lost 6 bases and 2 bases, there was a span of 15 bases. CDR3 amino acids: CASRRDWGPTDTQYF. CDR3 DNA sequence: TGTGCCAGCAGAAGGGACTGGGGACCCACAGATACGCAGTATTTT.

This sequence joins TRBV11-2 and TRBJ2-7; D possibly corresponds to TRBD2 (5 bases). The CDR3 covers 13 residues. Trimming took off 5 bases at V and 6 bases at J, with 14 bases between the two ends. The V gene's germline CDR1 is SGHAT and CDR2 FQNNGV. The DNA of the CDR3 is TGTGCCAGCAGCCCTTCGAGGGCAGGCGAGCAGTACTTC. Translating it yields CASSPSRAGEQYF.

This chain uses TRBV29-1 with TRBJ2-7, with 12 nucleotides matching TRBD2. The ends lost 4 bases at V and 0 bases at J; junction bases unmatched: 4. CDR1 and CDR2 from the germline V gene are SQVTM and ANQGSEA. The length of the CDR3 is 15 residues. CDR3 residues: CSVGLLAGGSYEQYF. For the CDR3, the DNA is TGCAGCGTTGGATTACTAGCGGGAGGCTCCTACGAGCAGTACTTC.

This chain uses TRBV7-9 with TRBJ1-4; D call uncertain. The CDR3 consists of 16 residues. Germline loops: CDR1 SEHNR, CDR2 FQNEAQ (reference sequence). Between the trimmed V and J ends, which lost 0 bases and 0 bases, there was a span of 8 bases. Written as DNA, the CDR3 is TGTGCCAGCAGCTTAGCGTCATTTGCAACTAATGAAAAACTGTTTTTT. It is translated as CASSLASFATNEKLFF.

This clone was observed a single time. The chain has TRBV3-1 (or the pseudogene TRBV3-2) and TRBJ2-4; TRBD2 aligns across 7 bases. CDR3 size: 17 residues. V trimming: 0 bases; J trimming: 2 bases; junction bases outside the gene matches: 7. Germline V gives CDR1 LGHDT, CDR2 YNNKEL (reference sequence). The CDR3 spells CASSQETGGLTKNIQYF. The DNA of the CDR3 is TGTGCCAGCAGCCAAGAAACGGGGGGTTTGACCAAAAACATTCAGTACTTC.

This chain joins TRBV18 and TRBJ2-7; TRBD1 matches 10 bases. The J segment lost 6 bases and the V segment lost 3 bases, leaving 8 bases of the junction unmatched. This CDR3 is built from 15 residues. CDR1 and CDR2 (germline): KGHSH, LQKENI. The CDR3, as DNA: TGTGCCAGCTCACCTCGTGACAGGGGGCCTTCCGAGCAGTACTTC. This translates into CASSPRDRGPSEQYF.

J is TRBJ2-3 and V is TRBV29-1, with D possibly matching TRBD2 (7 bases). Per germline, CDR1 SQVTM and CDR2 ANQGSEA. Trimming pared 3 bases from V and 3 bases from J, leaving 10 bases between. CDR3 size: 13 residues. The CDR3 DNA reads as TGCAGCGTTGAGAGGGGGGGTACAGATACGCAGTATTTT. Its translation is CSVERGGTDTQYF.

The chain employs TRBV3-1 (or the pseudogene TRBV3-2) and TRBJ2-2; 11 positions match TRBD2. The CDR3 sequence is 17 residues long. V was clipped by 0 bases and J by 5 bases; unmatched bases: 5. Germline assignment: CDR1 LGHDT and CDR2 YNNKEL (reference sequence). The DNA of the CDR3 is TGTGCCAGCAGCCAAGAGTCACTAGCGGGAGTGACCGGGGAGCTGTTTTTT. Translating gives CASSQESLAGVTGELFF.

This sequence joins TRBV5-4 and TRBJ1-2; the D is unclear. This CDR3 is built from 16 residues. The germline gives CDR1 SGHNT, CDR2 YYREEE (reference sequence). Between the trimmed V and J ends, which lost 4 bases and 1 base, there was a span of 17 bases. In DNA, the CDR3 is TGTGCCAGCAGCATGGCAAGGTTAGAGGGTAACTATGGCTACACCTTC. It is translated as CASSMARLEGNYGYTF.

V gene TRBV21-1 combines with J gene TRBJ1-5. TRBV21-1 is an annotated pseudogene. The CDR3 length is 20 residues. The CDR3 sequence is CASSKALCWGGPGDNQPQHF. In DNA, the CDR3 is TGTGCCAGCAGCAAAGCGCTTTGCTGGGGGGGGCCGGGTGACAACCAGCCCCAGCATTTT.

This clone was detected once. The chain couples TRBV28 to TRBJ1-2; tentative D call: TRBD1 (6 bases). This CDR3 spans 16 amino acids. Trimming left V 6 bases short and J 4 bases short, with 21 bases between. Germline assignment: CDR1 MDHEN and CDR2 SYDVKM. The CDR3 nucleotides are TGTGCCAGCAGGCTAAATTCGGGGGGGCGCGGCTATGGCTACACCTTC. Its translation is CASRLNSGGRGYGYTF.

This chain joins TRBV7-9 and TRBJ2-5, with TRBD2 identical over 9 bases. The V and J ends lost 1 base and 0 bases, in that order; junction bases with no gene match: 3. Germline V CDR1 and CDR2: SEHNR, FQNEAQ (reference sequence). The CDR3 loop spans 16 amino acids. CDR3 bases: TGTGCCAGCAGCTTAGGCAGCGGGGGGTACCAAGAGACCCAGTACTTC. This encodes CASSLGSGGYQETQYF.